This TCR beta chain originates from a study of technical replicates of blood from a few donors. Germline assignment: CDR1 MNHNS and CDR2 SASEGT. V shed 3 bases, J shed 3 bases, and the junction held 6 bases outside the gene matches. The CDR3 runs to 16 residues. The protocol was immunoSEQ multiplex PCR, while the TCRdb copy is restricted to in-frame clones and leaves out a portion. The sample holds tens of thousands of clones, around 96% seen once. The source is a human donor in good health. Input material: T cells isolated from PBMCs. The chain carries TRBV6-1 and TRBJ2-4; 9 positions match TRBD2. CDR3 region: CASSDPVTSGKNIQYF. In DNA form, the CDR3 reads TGTGCCAGCAGTGATCCCGTGACTAGCGGCAAAAACATTCAGTACTTC.